Listed here is a single T cell receptor (beta chain). This sample stems from a study of blood T cell repertoires in COVID-19. Germline V CDR1 and CDR2: MNHEY, SMNVEV (reference sequence). The CDR3 has 13 amino acids. Trimming shortened V by 5 bases and J by 0 bases, and 8 bases separated the two germline ends. Produced via immunoSEQ multiplex PCR; TCRdb's table is partial and in-frame only. The table includes around 340,000 clones, approximately 89% detected once. Enrollment of patients from Seattle took place during active infection, with longitudinal follow-up. The sample taken for sequencing was peripheral blood. This rearrangement joins TRBV27 to TRBJ2-7, with D maybe TRBD2 (5 bases). The receptor comes from a woman in her sixties or seventies with COVID-19, enrolled during active disease. CDR3 DNA: TGTGCCAGCAGTCCGGGGAGCTCCTACGAGCAGTACTTC. It yields the protein CASSPGSSYEQYF.